The clone carrying this T cell receptor (beta chain) registers medium-sized by frequency. Its antigen remains unidentified. These data belong to a study of human CD8 memory T cell subsets. Construction of TCR beta libraries was accomplished by means of UMI-labeled 5' RACE. For each CDR3 protein, TCRdb gives one entry from its re-call of the 5' RACE reads, without DNA. The table for this sample gives about 11,000 distinct CDR3 sequences. General observations from the study: Only minimal overlap was seen between the stem-like memory and the precursor exhausted T cell repertoires.

The CDR3 is 11 amino acids. Germline V lookup: CDR1 SGHTA, CDR2 FQGNSA. PBMC in the sample derive from buffy coats of healthy donors. Duplicate vials holding roughly 150,000 sorted CD8+ T cells per subset yielded the RNA. The genes are TRBV7-2 and TRBJ2-7. The specimen sequenced was CD8+ T cells from PBMCs. This receptor was obtained from a human donor in good health. This chain's CDR3 is CASSHPYEQYF.